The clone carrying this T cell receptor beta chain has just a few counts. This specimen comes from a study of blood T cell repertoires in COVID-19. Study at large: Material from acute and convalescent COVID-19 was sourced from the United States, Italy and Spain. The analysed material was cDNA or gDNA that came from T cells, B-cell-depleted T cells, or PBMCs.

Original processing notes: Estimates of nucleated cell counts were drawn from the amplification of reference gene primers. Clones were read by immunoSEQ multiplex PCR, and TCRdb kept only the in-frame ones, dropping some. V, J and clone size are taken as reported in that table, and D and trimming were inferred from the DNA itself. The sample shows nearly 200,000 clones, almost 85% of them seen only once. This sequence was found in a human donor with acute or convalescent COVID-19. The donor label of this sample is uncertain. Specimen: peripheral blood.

The CDR3: CASSKYAAGPWADTQYF. The CDR3, as DNA: TGTGCCAGTAGCAAGTATGCGGCGGGACCCTGGGCAGATACGCAGTATTTT. This sequence joins TRBV19 and TRBJ2-3, with TRBD2 as a possible D gene (6 bases). The CDR3 is made up of 17 amino acids. The germline V gene encodes CDR1 LNHDA and CDR2 SQIVND (reference sequence). The V end was cut by 6 bases, the J end by 4 bases, with 23 bases between.